These 5 T cell receptor beta chains were all obtained from the same sample, sequenced in a study of cytomegalovirus exposure and HLA in healthy donors (dated by TCRdb to the late 2010s). The receptor library was made with the immunoSEQ multiplex PCR assay. For the multiplex PCR, a mixture combining 60 forward primers for TCR Vbeta segments and 13 reverse primers for TCR Jbeta segments was used. TCRdb re-hosts the immuneACCESS table, in-frame sequences only. Its copies lack some clones; in the studies checked, an unresolved V gene accounts for under half of them, and the cause for the rest is not known. A total of about 180,000 clones appear in this sample, 60% to 85% of them only once. The top ten hold about 1.5% of the sample. The sequenced material came from PBMCs. These receptors originate from a man aged 18 to 29 in good health and CMV-seronegative.

The chain has TRBV13 and TRBJ2-2; 9 nucleotides align to TRBD2. This CDR3 has 16 amino acids. Germline trimming cut 5 bases from V and 7 bases from J; bases unmatched to any gene: 11. Germline lookup yields CDR1 PRHDT and CDR2 FYEKMQ (reference sequence). The CDR3 DNA follows: TGTGCCAGCAGCCCCAGGGTAGCGGGAGCGATCGGGGAGCTGTTTTTT. Protein product: CASSPRVAGAIGELFF. Full variable domain (remainder filled in from reference TRBV13 and TRBJ2-2): AAGVIQSPRHLIKEKRETATLKCYPIPRHDTVYWYQQGPGQDPQFLISFYEKMQSDKGSIPDRFSAQQFSDYHSELNMSSLELGDSALYFCASSPRVAGAIGELFFGEGSRLTVL.

The chain combines TRBV27 with TRBJ2-6; D possibly corresponds to TRBD2 (7 bases). The V gene lost 6 bases and the J gene lost 3 bases, with 12 bases spanning the gap. CDR3 size: 15 residues. Germline V gene data show CDR1 as MNHEY and CDR2 as SMNVEV (reference sequence). The CDR3 bases are TGTGCCAGCAGCTGGGGGGGCGGTGGGGCCAACGTCCTGACTTTC. It translates to CASSWGGGGANVLTF.

This sequence joins TRBV19 and TRBJ2-3, with TRBD1 matching 9 bases. The trim removed 6 bases at V and 3 bases at J, leaving 4 bases unmatched. The CDR3 loop spans 14 amino acids. From germline, CDR1 is LNHDA and CDR2 SQIVND (reference sequence). In DNA form, the CDR3 reads TGTGCCAGTAGGTTGACAGGGGGTACAGATACGCAGTATTTT. Translating gives CASRLTGGTDTQYF.

This clone was found a few times. This chain uses TRBV5-6 with TRBJ1-4; TRBD1 might be the D (6 bases). V lost 6 bases and J 4 bases, leaving 13 bases between the germline ends. CDR1 is SGHDT and CDR2 is YYEEEE in the germline V gene. The CDR3 is 14 residues long. CDR3 residues: CASILGQRNEKLFF. The CDR3 coding sequence is TGTGCCAGCATTTTAGGACAGCGTAATGAAAAACTGTTTTTT.

The gene calls are TRBV10-3 and TRBJ1-1; a weak D match, TRBD1 (6 bases). The CDR3 is made up of 14 amino acids. Germline values: CDR1 ENHRY, CDR2 SYGVKD. V lost 6 bases and J lost 0, with 11 bases in between. The CDR3 protein is CAIRAGAMNTEAFF. CDR3 coding DNA: TGTGCCATCAGGGCAGGGGCCATGAACACTGAAGCTTTCTTT.